This TCR beta chain was sequenced in a study of identifying expanded T cells in peripheral blood. This table comes from immunoSEQ multiplex PCR, and its TCRdb copy is limited to in-frame clones, with some not included. The table has some 65,000 clones, approximately 82% seen once. The V gene lost 8 bases and the J gene lost 2 bases, with 5 bases spanning the gap. Germline assignment: CDR1 SQVTM and CDR2 ANQGSEA. This CDR3 is built from 10 residues. V is TRBV29-1 and J is TRBJ2-3, with D unresolved. The material sequenced was blood. This receptor was identified in a person aged 18 to 70 in good health. The CDR3 protein is CSLYTDTQYF. CDR3 sequence (DNA): TGCAGCCTTTACACAGATACGCAGTATTTT.